These 32 T cell receptor beta chains were all obtained from the same sample, sequenced in a study of CD8 T cells in ankylosing spondylitis. TCRdb redid the calling of the 5' RACE reads with MiXCR, one entry per CDR3 protein. The table includes approximately 200,000 distinct CDR3 sequences, around 13% detected once. Sequenced sample: blood, either unsorted or a sorted T cell fraction (not recorded which). Receptors originate from a male donor with ankylosing spondylitis or in good health (not recorded which).

This clonotype was observed a handful of times. This chain connects TRBV29-1 to TRBJ2-7; no clear D gene. This CDR3 has 13 residues. Per the germline V gene, CDR1 is SQVTM and CDR2 is ANQGSEA. V was pared by 4 bases and J by 0 bases, with 10 bases between. CDR3 sequence: CSVAFGYSYEQYF. For the CDR3, the DNA is TGCAGCGTTGCATTCGGGTACTCCTACGAGCAGTACTTC.

This rearrangement joins TRBV12-3 or TRBV12-4 to TRBJ2-7; D assignment may be TRBD1 or TRBD2 (6 bases each). The V end was cut by 5 bases, the J end by 5 bases, with 13 bases between. CDR3 length equals 13 residues. The CDR3 coding sequence is TGTGCCAGCAGTGGGACCGGGGGCGACGAGCAGTACTTC. Translated: CASSGTGGDEQYF.

This clonotype was recorded a few times. The chain has TRBV5-1 and TRBJ1-2; D may be TRBD1 (5 bases). CDR1 and CDR2 (germline): SGHRS, YFSETQ. This CDR3 contains 15 residues. Trimming shortened V by 0 bases and J by 7 bases, and 16 bases separated the two germline ends. CDR3 bases: TGCGCCAGCAGCTTGGGGCAGGGCAATGAAGCTGGCTACACCTTC. Protein: CASSLGQGNEAGYTF.

CDR3 bases: TGCAGTGCTAGAGAGGAGGTAGCGGGGGGTTACAATGAGCAGTTCTTC. Its translation: CSAREEVAGGYNEQFF. The chain uses TRBV20-1 and TRBJ2-1, with 10 nucleotides matching TRBD2. The CDR3 runs to 16 residues. The germline V gene encodes CDR1 DFQATT and CDR2 SNEGSKA (reference sequence). V gave up 0 bases and J gave up 4 bases; unmatched junction bases: 6.

This clonotype was counted between two and nine times. The junction and the germline gene differ at one end; a read error may be behind it. V usage is TRBV5-6 and J usage is TRBJ2-5; 10 bases match TRBD2. Per the germline V gene, CDR1 is SGHDT and CDR2 is YYEEEE. This CDR3 is 15 amino acids long. CDR3 residues: CASSLGRGLAETQYF. As DNA, the CDR3 is TGTGCCAGCAGTTTGGGGCGGGGACTAGCGGAGACCCAGTACTTC.

The J gene is TRBJ1-1, the V gene TRBV2, with D tentatively TRBD1 (6 bases). This CDR3 has 12 amino acids. The V gene's germline CDR1 is SNHLY and CDR2 FYNNEI. The germline V and J ends were trimmed by 6 bases and 5 bases, with 10 bases remaining between them. In nucleotides, the CDR3 is TGTGCCAGCAGGGTAGGGGGGACTGAAGCTTTCTTT. This gives the protein CASRVGGTEAFF.

This clonotype was counted ten times or more. The rearrangement uses TRBV12-3 or TRBV12-4 and TRBJ2-2, with D maybe TRBD2 (5 bases). The V gene lost 6 bases and the J gene lost 5 bases, with 19 bases spanning the gap. This CDR3 has 16 residues. The CDR3 here is CASSLFGVPGTGELFF. The CDR3 DNA reads TGTGCCAGCAGCCTATTCGGGGTACCGGGTACCGGGGAGCTGTTTTTT.

This clonotype was picked up a small number of times. The chain joins TRBV5-5 to TRBJ1-1; D gene unclear. Germline V CDR1 and CDR2: SGHKS, YYEKEE (reference sequence). This CDR3 contains 15 residues. The germline V and J ends were trimmed by 0 bases and 4 bases, with 13 bases remaining between them. The CDR3 loop is CASSLGGGLGTEAFF. Here the CDR3 DNA reads TGTGCCAGCAGCTTGGGTGGAGGGTTGGGCACTGAAGCTTTCTTT. The full variable domain, completed using reference TRBV5-5 and TRBJ1-1, is DAGVTQSPTHLIKTRGQQVTLRCSPISGHKSVSWYQQVLGQGPQFIFQYYEKEERGRGNFPDRFSARQFPNYSSELNVNALLLGDSALYLCASSLGGGLGTEAFFGQGTRLTVV.

There are a few counts of this clonotype. This may be a read error: a much more frequent sequence differs by one nucleotide. The chain combines TRBV24-1 with TRBJ2-5; tentatively, D is TRBD1 or TRBD2 (5 bases each). Trimming pared 2 bases from V and 5 bases from J, leaving 5 bases between. CDR3 length: 12 residues. Germline V lookup: CDR1 KGHDR, CDR2 SFDVKD. DNA of the CDR3: TGTGCCACCAGTGATTGGGGGGAGACCCAGTACTTC. It encodes CATSDWGETQYF.

Ten or more counts support this clonotype. The J gene is TRBJ2-5, the V gene TRBV27; D is ambiguous. The germline CDR1 and CDR2 sequences are MNHEY and SMNVEV (reference sequence). V was shortened by 4 bases and J by 6 bases, with 3 bases between the two germline ends. CDR3 length: 10 amino acids. The CDR3 loop reads CASSYQTQYF. Here the CDR3 DNA reads TGTGCCAGCAGTTATCAGACCCAGTACTTC.

In its sample, this clonotype was seen a few times. This chain uses TRBV29-1 with TRBJ2-2, with no clear D. Trimming took 3 bases from V and 2 from J, leaving 10 bases between them. Germline V gene data show CDR1 as SQVTM and CDR2 as ANQGSEA. CDR3 length equals 14 residues. Here the CDR3 reads CSVDAGGNTGELFF. In nucleotides, the CDR3 is TGCAGCGTTGACGCAGGCGGAAACACCGGGGAGCTGTTTTTT.

V gene TRBV4-1 combines with J gene TRBJ2-7; D is unresolved. This CDR3 region has 15 residues. From germline, CDR1 is MGHRA and CDR2 YSYEKL. Trimming pared 4 bases from V and 1 base from J, leaving 14 bases between. CDR3 region: CASSLGPLGSYEQYF. CDR3 sequence (DNA): TGCGCCAGCAGCCTCGGCCCCCTTGGGTCCTACGAGCAGTACTTC.

The J gene is TRBJ1-1, the V gene TRBV6-1; 8 bases line up with TRBD1. The junction had 5 bases not matched to a gene; V was cut back by 1 base and J by 7 bases. Germline loops: CDR1 MNHNS, CDR2 SASEGT. The CDR3 has 14 residues. The CDR3 coding sequence is TGTGCCAGCAGTGAAGGGACAGGGAATAATGAAGCTTTCTTT. This codes for CASSEGTGNNEAFF.

The rearrangement uses TRBV27 and TRBJ2-5; 11 nucleotides agree with TRBD2. The CDR3 contains 17 residues. V was clipped by 4 bases and J by 5 bases; unmatched bases: 12. Germline V gene sequence: CDR1 MNHEY, CDR2 SMNVEV (reference sequence). The CDR3 spells CASSSGTSGGYRETQYF. The CDR3 DNA follows: TGTGCCAGCAGTTCCGGGACTAGCGGAGGCTACCGGGAGACCCAGTACTTC.

The V call is TRBV4-1, the J call TRBJ1-6; D is unresolved. Germline loops: CDR1 MGHRA, CDR2 YSYEKL. V was clipped by 3 bases and J by 0 bases, with 6 bases between them. The CDR3 has 15 residues. CDR3 sequence: CASSQRDSYNSPLHF. CDR3 DNA sequence: TGCGCCAGCAGCCAGCGGGACTCCTATAATTCACCCCTCCACTTT.

The chain uses TRBV15 and TRBJ1-1; D not certain. Per germline, CDR1 LNHNV and CDR2 YYDKDF (reference sequence). This CDR3 comprises 11 residues. Trimming took off 8 bases at V and 5 bases at J, with 9 bases between the two ends. The CDR3 DNA sequence: TGTGCCACCTATAGTGGGACTGAAGCTTTCTTT. Its translation is CATYSGTEAFF.

This clonotype was counted at least ten times. J is TRBJ2-7 and V is TRBV12-3 or TRBV12-4; 15 nucleotides match TRBD2. V trimming: 6 bases; J trimming: 6 bases; junction bases outside the gene matches: 6. The CDR3 has 15 residues. The CDR3 DNA reads TGTGCCAGCAGGCCGGGACTAGCGGGAGGAATCGAGCAGTACTTC. Encoded protein: CASRPGLAGGIEQYF.

This rearrangement joins TRBV2 to TRBJ2-3; TRBD1 agrees at 7 bases. CDR3 length equals 13 residues. The trim removed 4 bases at V and 3 bases at J, leaving 1 base unmatched. The germline gives CDR1 SNHLY, CDR2 FYNNEI. The CDR3 coding sequence is TGTGCCAGCAGTGGCAGGGGGACAGATACGCAGTATTTT. Protein: CASSGRGTDTQYF.

There are a few counts of this clonotype. The chain uses TRBV10-1 and TRBJ2-4; TRBD1 agrees at 7 bases. Germline trimming cut 8 bases from V and 7 bases from J; bases unmatched to any gene: 5. The CDR3 is 12 residues long. The germline V gene has CDR1 WNHNN and CDR2 SYGVQD (reference sequence). The CDR3 DNA is TGCGCCAGCGTTGGGACAGTCAACATTCAGTACTTC. Amino acid sequence: CASVGTVNIQYF.

This clonotype was seen a few times. The genes are TRBV4-1 and TRBJ2-1; 12 bases agree with TRBD2. The CDR3 is 19 residues long. With 4 bases clipped from V and 7 bases from J, the junction kept 17 bases outside the gene matches. Germline V gives CDR1 MGHRA, CDR2 YSYEKL. This CDR3 reads CASSPGASGGALIKNEQFF. The CDR3 nucleotides are TGCGCCAGCAGCCCGGGGGCTAGCGGGGGGGCCCTCATTAAGAATGAGCAGTTCTTC.

This clonotype came up a few times. This chain uses TRBV7-9 with TRBJ2-7; 7 bases align to TRBD2. J was trimmed by 0 bases and V by 5 bases; bases with no gene match: 7. This CDR3 comprises 15 residues. Germline V gene sequence: CDR1 SEHNR, CDR2 FQNEAQ (reference sequence). The CDR3 bases are TGTGCCAGCAGCCCGATAGGCGGGGGCTCCTACGAGCAGTACTTC. Amino acid sequence: CASSPIGGGSYEQYF.

This clonotype showed up just a few times. This chain uses TRBV2 with TRBJ2-7; D may be TRBD2 (5 bases). The germline V gene has CDR1 SNHLY and CDR2 FYNNEI. The CDR3 runs 12 residues. V shed 11 bases and J shed 5 bases, with 16 bases lying between them. The CDR3 reads CARRGSRDEQYF. For the CDR3, the DNA is TGTGCCCGGCGCGGGTCTCGGGACGAGCAGTACTTC.

The chain is built from TRBV7-9 and TRBJ2-7; no firm D call. The CDR3 has 13 amino acids. CDR1 and CDR2 (germline): SEHNR, FQNEAQ (reference sequence). With 4 bases removed from V and 2 bases from J, the gap between germline ends came to 9 bases. The CDR3 protein is CASSSDWTYEQYF. The CDR3 DNA is TGTGCCAGCAGCTCCGACTGGACCTACGAGCAGTACTTC.

Note on this clonotype: One junction end does not reproduce the germline sequence, and a read error may be involved. This sequence joins TRBV6-5 and TRBJ2-1, with D possibly matching TRBD2 (5 bases). The CDR3 loop spans 14 amino acids. The germline V gene encodes CDR1 MNHEY and CDR2 SVGAGI. This chain's CDR3 is CASNYRGSYNEQFF. DNA of the CDR3: TGTGCCAGCAATTACCGGGGTTCCTACAATGAGCAGTTCTTC.

The rearrangement links TRBV20-1 to TRBJ2-2; 9 bases are a match to TRBD2. CDR3 length equals 17 residues. Germline CDR1 reads DFQATT; CDR2 reads SNEGSKA (reference sequence). V was clipped by 0 bases and J by 2 bases; unmatched bases: 7. The CDR3 spells CSARDKGGRANTGELFF. The CDR3 DNA is TGCAGTGCTAGAGATAAAGGCGGGAGGGCCAACACCGGGGAGCTGTTTTTT.

This clonotype was seen only a few times. CDR3 coding DNA: TGTGCCAGCAGTTTTGTGGCAGATACGCAGTATTTT. Encoded protein: CASSFVADTQYF. The chain employs TRBV12-3 or TRBV12-4 and TRBJ2-3; no firm D call. Trimming took off 3 bases at V and 4 bases at J, with 5 bases between the two ends. The CDR3 spans 12 residues.

J is TRBJ2-5 and V is TRBV13; possibly TRBD1 for D (5 bases). CDR3 length equals 15 residues. Germline V gene data show CDR1 as PRHDT and CDR2 as FYEKMQ (reference sequence). Trimming removed 5 bases at V and 0 bases at J, with 13 bases between. CDR3 amino acids: CASSLLDRDQETQYF. DNA for the CDR3: TGTGCCAGCAGCCTCCTAGACAGAGACCAAGAGACCCAGTACTTC.

This clonotype occurred a few times. The chain couples TRBV11-2 to TRBJ1-1; tentatively, D is TRBD1 (5 bases). The germline gives CDR1 SGHAT, CDR2 FQNNGV. CDR3 length: 18 residues. Trimming shortened V by 1 base and J by 4 bases, and 22 bases separated the two germline ends. CDR3 nucleotide sequence: TGTGCCAGCAGCTTAGTAGTTGTTTTCGGTGCGAGGGGCACTGAAGCTTTCTTT. This codes for CASSLVVVFGARGTEAFF. The whole variable domain, filled in from reference TRBV11-2 and TRBJ1-1, reads EAGVAQSPRYKIIEKRQSVAFWCNPISGHATLYWYQQILGQGPKLLIQFQNNGVVDDSQLPKDRFSAERLKGVDSTLKIQPAKLEDSAVYLCASSLVVVFGARGTEAFFGQGTRLTVV.

The chain is built from TRBV4-1 and TRBJ2-1, with 8 bases matching TRBD1. Trimming cost V 1 base and J 0 bases; bases outside gene matches: 5. This CDR3 region has 17 residues. Germline assignment: CDR1 MGHRA and CDR2 YSYEKL. CDR3 nucleotides: TGCGCCAGCAGCCAAGTGGCAGGGGGCAGCTCCTACAATGAGCAGTTCTTC. Its protein product is CASSQVAGGSSYNEQFF.

This clonotype was counted only a few times. The chain's CDR3 is CATRVVPYNTGELFF. The CDR3 nucleotides are TGTGCCACCCGTGTGGTACCTTATAACACCGGGGAGCTGTTTTTT. The rearrangement links TRBV9 to TRBJ2-2; D is undetermined. Trimming pared 9 bases from V and 2 bases from J, leaving 17 bases between. The CDR3 is 15 residues long. Per the germline V gene, CDR1 is SGDLS and CDR2 is YYNGEE.

V is TRBV24-1 and J is TRBJ2-3; 10 nucleotides agree with TRBD2. This CDR3 is built from 13 residues. The trim removed 4 bases at V and 9 bases at J, leaving 3 bases unmatched. The V gene's germline CDR1 is KGHDR and CDR2 SFDVKD. The CDR3 DNA reads as TGTGCCACCAGTGAGCTAGCGGGAGAGACGCAGTATTTT. The encoded protein is CATSELAGETQYF.

This clonotype was detected a few times. The chain links TRBV4-1 to TRBJ2-7; D is unresolved. Germline CDR1 is MGHRA and CDR2 is YSYEKL. Trimming removed 4 bases at V and 4 bases at J, with 11 bases between. The CDR3 loop spans 13 amino acids. The CDR3: CASSPTNGYEQYF. CDR3 bases: TGCGCCAGCAGCCCGACGAACGGTTACGAGCAGTACTTC.